This entry is about one TCR beta chain. The antigen remains unidentified. Sequenced by immunoSEQ multiplex PCR; TCRdb stores in-frame clones only, minus some. The sample contains thousands of clones, 33% of which appear only once. The data are from a study of T cells in localized non-small cell lung cancer. General study findings and limits: Multi-region tumor sequencing was not done, so intratumor heterogeneity could not be excluded. Researchers found a median around 50 of the top 100 tumor clones in adjacent lung. Maximal T cell clonality occurred in uninvolved adjacent lung, with tumor ranking below it.

Sequenced material: normal lung tissue next to the tumor, taken before any cancer treatment. This clonotype was sampled from a woman aged 35 to 75 with stage I lung adenocarcinoma.

The DNA for the CDR3 is TGTGCCAGCAGCTTAGGGGGAAGTCCCCACGAGCAGTACTTC. It translates to CASSLGGSPHEQYF. The rearrangement uses TRBV11-3 and TRBJ2-7, with unresolved D. In germline, CDR1 is SGHNT, CDR2 YENEEA. The CDR3 sequence is 14 residues long. V dropped 1 base and J dropped 5 bases, with 12 bases sitting between them.